This entry is about one T cell receptor (beta chain). Its antigen is still unknown. The length of the CDR3 is 17 residues. The V segment lost 5 bases and the J segment 3 bases; nucleotides outside the gene matches: 15. Germline V CDR1 and CDR2: MNHNY, SVGAGI (reference sequence). This sample was included in a study of T cell responses to AZD1222 COVID-19 vaccine. Study observations and caveats: The peak T cell response came first, and repertoires were sampled only after it.

Profiling relied on immunoSEQ multiplex PCR, and the TCRdb table lists in-frame clones only, not all of them. Of 80,000 to 100,000 clones listed, 85% to 95% were seen once; the top ten hold 9.5% to 13%. The TCR originated in an adult who received the AZD1222 COVID-19 vaccine. The specimen was peripheral blood, collected 28 days after the second AZD1222 dose. The rearrangement uses TRBV6-6 and TRBJ1-2; 7 nucleotides align to TRBD1. CDR3 residues: CASSLIGGQSRHYGYTF. The CDR3 bases are TGTGCCAGCAGTCTAATCGGGGGACAGTCCCGACACTATGGCTACACCTTC.